This T cell receptor (beta chain) was sequenced for a study of T cell responses to AZD1222 COVID-19 vaccine. Regarding the study as a whole: Repertoires were obtained only post-peak T cell response. Per reports, nearly half of all spike-specific TCRs target regions that are unmutated in variants.

Deletions cut 6 bases from V and 3 bases from J, with 8 bases between. The CDR3 runs to 12 residues. In germline, CDR1 is MNHEY, CDR2 SMNVEV (reference sequence). A word on this clone: Its specificity is unknown.

Clones were sequenced by immunoSEQ multiplex PCR, and TCRdb holds only the in-frame ones, with some missing. The table lists approximately 120,000 clones, 75% to 90% of them singletons. The clonotype was recovered from an adult in good health. The input for sequencing was peripheral blood, taken on day 0 of AZD1222 vaccination. V gene TRBV27 combines with J gene TRBJ1-2; D is perhaps TRBD1 (5 bases). In DNA form, the CDR3 reads TGTGCCAGCAGGCAGGGTGACTATGGCTACACCTTC. It codes for CASRQGDYGYTF.